These T cell receptor beta chains were read from a single sample in a study of T cell responses to AZD1222 COVID-19 vaccine. The method was immunoSEQ multiplex PCR; TCRdb's version includes in-frame clones alone and lacks a portion of them. Among about 120,000 clones listed, 70% to 90% were seen once. Specimen: peripheral blood, collected on day 0 of AZD1222 vaccination. The receptors stem from an adult in good health. Each CDR3 is given with its conserved first and last residue. The D gene is left open where the match is weak. Size tells how often a clone was seen (once, few, many) or the class of an expanded clone, and some rows leave it out.

d_call: .; j_call: TRBJ1-5; v_call: TRBV6-5; clone_size: .; cdr3_aa: CASRRQNPNQPQHF; cdr3_nt: TGTGCCAGCAGGAGACAGAACCCAAATCAGCCCCAGCATTTT
d_call: .; j_call: TRBJ2-2; v_call: TRBV12-3/TRBV12-4; clone_size: .; cdr3_aa: CASTKLPGELFF; cdr3_nt: TGTGCCAGCACGAAGTTACCCGGGGAGCTGTTTTTT
d_call: .; j_call: TRBJ2-1; v_call: TRBV18; clone_size: .; cdr3_aa: CASSPPTGSGNTEQFF; cdr3_nt: TGTGCCAGCTCACCACCGACAGGTTCGGGTAATACTGAGCAGTTCTTC
d_call: .; j_call: TRBJ2-3; v_call: TRBV3-1/TRBV3-2; clone_size: .; cdr3_aa: CASSPLSGNTDTQYF; cdr3_nt: TGTGCCAGCAGCCCCCTTAGCGGAAACACAGATACGCAGTATTTT
d_call: .; j_call: TRBJ2-7; v_call: TRBV10-3; clone_size: .; cdr3_aa: CAISDPRGRLLKYEQYF; cdr3_nt: TGTGCCATCAGTGACCCTCGGGGGAGGTTGTTAAAGTACGAGCAGTACTTC
d_call: .; j_call: TRBJ1-2; v_call: TRBV19; clone_size: .; cdr3_aa: CASSPQPNYGYTF; cdr3_nt: TGTGCCAGTAGTCCGCAGCCTAACTATGGCTACACCTTC
d_call: .; j_call: TRBJ2-7; v_call: TRBV27; clone_size: .; cdr3_aa: CASSLGQMALAYEQYF; cdr3_nt: TGTGCCAGCAGTTTGGGCCAAATGGCATTAGCCTACGAGCAGTACTTC
d_call: .; j_call: TRBJ1-2; v_call: TRBV25-1; clone_size: .; cdr3_aa: CASSEYSNYGYTF; cdr3_nt: TGTGCCAGCAGTGAATATTCTAACTATGGCTACACCTTC
d_call: TRBD1; j_call: TRBJ2-7; v_call: TRBV7-2; clone_size: .; cdr3_aa: CASSGSLAAGQGADEQYF; cdr3_nt: TGTGCCAGCAGCGGATCTCTCGCAGCAGGACAGGGTGCAGACGAGCAGTACTTC
d_call: .; j_call: TRBJ2-1; v_call: TRBV2; clone_size: .; cdr3_aa: CASSERFSSEFF; cdr3_nt: TGTGCCAGCAGTGAACGTTTCTCGAGCGAATTCTTC
d_call: .; j_call: TRBJ1-3; v_call: TRBV4-1; clone_size: once; cdr3_aa: CASSKNLGSSGNTIYF; cdr3_nt: TGCGCCAGCAGCAAGAACTTGGGAAGCTCTGGAAACACCATATATTTT
d_call: TRBD1; j_call: TRBJ1-1; v_call: TRBV5-1; clone_size: .; cdr3_aa: CASSGVGQGEAFF; cdr3_nt: TGCGCCAGCAGCGGAGTTGGACAGGGTGAAGCTTTCTTT
d_call: TRBD1; j_call: TRBJ1-3; v_call: TRBV7-2; clone_size: .; cdr3_aa: CASSLWTGGPGNTIYF; cdr3_nt: TGTGCCAGCAGCCTTTGGACAGGGGGCCCTGGAAACACCATATATTTT
d_call: .; j_call: TRBJ2-3; v_call: TRBV5-4; clone_size: .; cdr3_aa: CASSPRGRETDTQYF; cdr3_nt: TGTGCCAGCAGCCCGCGTGGTAGGGAGACAGATACGCAGTATTTT
d_call: .; j_call: TRBJ1-1; v_call: TRBV5-1; clone_size: .; cdr3_aa: CASSLAAGVDTEAFF; cdr3_nt: TGCGCCAGCAGCTTGGCAGCCGGGGTGGACACTGAAGCTTTCTTT
d_call: .; j_call: TRBJ1-2; v_call: TRBV10-3; clone_size: .; cdr3_aa: CAISESQGRNYGYTF; cdr3_nt: TGTGCCATCAGTGAGTCCCAGGGAAGGAACTATGGCTACACCTTC
d_call: .; j_call: TRBJ1-6; v_call: TRBV11-2; clone_size: .; cdr3_aa: CASSLVSIYNSPLHF; cdr3_nt: TGTGCCAGCAGCTTAGTCTCTATTTATAATTCACCCCTCCACTTT
d_call: .; j_call: TRBJ2-2; v_call: TRBV14; clone_size: .; cdr3_aa: CASSQRTGSGELFF; cdr3_nt: TGTGCCAGCAGCCAACGAACAGGGTCCGGGGAGCTGTTTTTT
d_call: TRBD1; j_call: TRBJ1-2; v_call: TRBV16; clone_size: .; cdr3_aa: CASSQRGGSGGYTF; cdr3_nt: TGTGCCAGCAGCCAGAGAGGGGGCTCCGGCGGCTACACCTTC
d_call: TRBD2; j_call: TRBJ2-5; v_call: TRBV5-4; clone_size: .; cdr3_aa: CASSPGGGKETQYF; cdr3_nt: TGTGCCAGCAGTCCCGGGGGGGGGAAAGAGACCCAGTACTTC
d_call: .; j_call: TRBJ1-5; v_call: TRBV9; clone_size: .; cdr3_aa: CASSDTPSNQPQHF; cdr3_nt: TGTGCCAGCAGCGATACCCCCAGCAATCAGCCCCAGCATTTT
d_call: TRBD1; j_call: TRBJ2-3; v_call: TRBV6-2/TRBV6-3; clone_size: .; cdr3_aa: CASSYSGQGVSDTQYF; cdr3_nt: TGTGCCAGCAGTTACTCGGGACAGGGAGTGTCTGATACGCAGTATTTT
d_call: .; j_call: TRBJ2-5; v_call: TRBV2; clone_size: .; cdr3_aa: CASSEATLGVGETQYF; cdr3_nt: TGTGCCAGCAGTGAAGCGACCCTAGGGGTTGGGGAGACCCAGTACTTC
d_call: .; j_call: TRBJ1-6; v_call: TRBV27; clone_size: .; cdr3_aa: CASSLSRVAYNSPLHF; cdr3_nt: TGTGCCAGCAGTTTAAGCAGGGTAGCCTATAATTCACCCCTCCACTTT
d_call: TRBD1; j_call: TRBJ2-7; v_call: TRBV12-5; clone_size: few; cdr3_aa: CASGGGQAPYEQYF; cdr3_nt: TGTGCTAGTGGGGGCGGACAGGCTCCCTACGAGCAGTACTTC
d_call: .; j_call: TRBJ1-1; v_call: TRBV29-1; clone_size: .; cdr3_aa: CSVGGVPSPPEAFF; cdr3_nt: TGCAGCGTTGGTGGGGTACCGAGCCCCCCCGAAGCTTTCTTT
d_call: TRBD1; j_call: TRBJ1-6; v_call: TRBV5-5; clone_size: .; cdr3_aa: CASSLKQGAFVSYNSPLHF; cdr3_nt: TGTGCCAGCAGCTTGAAACAGGGGGCCTTTGTATCCTATAATTCACCCCTCCACTTT
d_call: .; j_call: TRBJ2-3; v_call: TRBV20-1; clone_size: .; cdr3_aa: CSASRGGTDTQYF; cdr3_nt: TGCAGTGCTAGTCGGGGAGGCACAGATACGCAGTATTTT
d_call: TRBD1; j_call: TRBJ2-7; v_call: TRBV25-1; clone_size: .; cdr3_aa: CASSRQGGVYEQYF; cdr3_nt: TGTGCCAGCAGTAGACAGGGGGGGGTCTACGAGCAGTACTTC